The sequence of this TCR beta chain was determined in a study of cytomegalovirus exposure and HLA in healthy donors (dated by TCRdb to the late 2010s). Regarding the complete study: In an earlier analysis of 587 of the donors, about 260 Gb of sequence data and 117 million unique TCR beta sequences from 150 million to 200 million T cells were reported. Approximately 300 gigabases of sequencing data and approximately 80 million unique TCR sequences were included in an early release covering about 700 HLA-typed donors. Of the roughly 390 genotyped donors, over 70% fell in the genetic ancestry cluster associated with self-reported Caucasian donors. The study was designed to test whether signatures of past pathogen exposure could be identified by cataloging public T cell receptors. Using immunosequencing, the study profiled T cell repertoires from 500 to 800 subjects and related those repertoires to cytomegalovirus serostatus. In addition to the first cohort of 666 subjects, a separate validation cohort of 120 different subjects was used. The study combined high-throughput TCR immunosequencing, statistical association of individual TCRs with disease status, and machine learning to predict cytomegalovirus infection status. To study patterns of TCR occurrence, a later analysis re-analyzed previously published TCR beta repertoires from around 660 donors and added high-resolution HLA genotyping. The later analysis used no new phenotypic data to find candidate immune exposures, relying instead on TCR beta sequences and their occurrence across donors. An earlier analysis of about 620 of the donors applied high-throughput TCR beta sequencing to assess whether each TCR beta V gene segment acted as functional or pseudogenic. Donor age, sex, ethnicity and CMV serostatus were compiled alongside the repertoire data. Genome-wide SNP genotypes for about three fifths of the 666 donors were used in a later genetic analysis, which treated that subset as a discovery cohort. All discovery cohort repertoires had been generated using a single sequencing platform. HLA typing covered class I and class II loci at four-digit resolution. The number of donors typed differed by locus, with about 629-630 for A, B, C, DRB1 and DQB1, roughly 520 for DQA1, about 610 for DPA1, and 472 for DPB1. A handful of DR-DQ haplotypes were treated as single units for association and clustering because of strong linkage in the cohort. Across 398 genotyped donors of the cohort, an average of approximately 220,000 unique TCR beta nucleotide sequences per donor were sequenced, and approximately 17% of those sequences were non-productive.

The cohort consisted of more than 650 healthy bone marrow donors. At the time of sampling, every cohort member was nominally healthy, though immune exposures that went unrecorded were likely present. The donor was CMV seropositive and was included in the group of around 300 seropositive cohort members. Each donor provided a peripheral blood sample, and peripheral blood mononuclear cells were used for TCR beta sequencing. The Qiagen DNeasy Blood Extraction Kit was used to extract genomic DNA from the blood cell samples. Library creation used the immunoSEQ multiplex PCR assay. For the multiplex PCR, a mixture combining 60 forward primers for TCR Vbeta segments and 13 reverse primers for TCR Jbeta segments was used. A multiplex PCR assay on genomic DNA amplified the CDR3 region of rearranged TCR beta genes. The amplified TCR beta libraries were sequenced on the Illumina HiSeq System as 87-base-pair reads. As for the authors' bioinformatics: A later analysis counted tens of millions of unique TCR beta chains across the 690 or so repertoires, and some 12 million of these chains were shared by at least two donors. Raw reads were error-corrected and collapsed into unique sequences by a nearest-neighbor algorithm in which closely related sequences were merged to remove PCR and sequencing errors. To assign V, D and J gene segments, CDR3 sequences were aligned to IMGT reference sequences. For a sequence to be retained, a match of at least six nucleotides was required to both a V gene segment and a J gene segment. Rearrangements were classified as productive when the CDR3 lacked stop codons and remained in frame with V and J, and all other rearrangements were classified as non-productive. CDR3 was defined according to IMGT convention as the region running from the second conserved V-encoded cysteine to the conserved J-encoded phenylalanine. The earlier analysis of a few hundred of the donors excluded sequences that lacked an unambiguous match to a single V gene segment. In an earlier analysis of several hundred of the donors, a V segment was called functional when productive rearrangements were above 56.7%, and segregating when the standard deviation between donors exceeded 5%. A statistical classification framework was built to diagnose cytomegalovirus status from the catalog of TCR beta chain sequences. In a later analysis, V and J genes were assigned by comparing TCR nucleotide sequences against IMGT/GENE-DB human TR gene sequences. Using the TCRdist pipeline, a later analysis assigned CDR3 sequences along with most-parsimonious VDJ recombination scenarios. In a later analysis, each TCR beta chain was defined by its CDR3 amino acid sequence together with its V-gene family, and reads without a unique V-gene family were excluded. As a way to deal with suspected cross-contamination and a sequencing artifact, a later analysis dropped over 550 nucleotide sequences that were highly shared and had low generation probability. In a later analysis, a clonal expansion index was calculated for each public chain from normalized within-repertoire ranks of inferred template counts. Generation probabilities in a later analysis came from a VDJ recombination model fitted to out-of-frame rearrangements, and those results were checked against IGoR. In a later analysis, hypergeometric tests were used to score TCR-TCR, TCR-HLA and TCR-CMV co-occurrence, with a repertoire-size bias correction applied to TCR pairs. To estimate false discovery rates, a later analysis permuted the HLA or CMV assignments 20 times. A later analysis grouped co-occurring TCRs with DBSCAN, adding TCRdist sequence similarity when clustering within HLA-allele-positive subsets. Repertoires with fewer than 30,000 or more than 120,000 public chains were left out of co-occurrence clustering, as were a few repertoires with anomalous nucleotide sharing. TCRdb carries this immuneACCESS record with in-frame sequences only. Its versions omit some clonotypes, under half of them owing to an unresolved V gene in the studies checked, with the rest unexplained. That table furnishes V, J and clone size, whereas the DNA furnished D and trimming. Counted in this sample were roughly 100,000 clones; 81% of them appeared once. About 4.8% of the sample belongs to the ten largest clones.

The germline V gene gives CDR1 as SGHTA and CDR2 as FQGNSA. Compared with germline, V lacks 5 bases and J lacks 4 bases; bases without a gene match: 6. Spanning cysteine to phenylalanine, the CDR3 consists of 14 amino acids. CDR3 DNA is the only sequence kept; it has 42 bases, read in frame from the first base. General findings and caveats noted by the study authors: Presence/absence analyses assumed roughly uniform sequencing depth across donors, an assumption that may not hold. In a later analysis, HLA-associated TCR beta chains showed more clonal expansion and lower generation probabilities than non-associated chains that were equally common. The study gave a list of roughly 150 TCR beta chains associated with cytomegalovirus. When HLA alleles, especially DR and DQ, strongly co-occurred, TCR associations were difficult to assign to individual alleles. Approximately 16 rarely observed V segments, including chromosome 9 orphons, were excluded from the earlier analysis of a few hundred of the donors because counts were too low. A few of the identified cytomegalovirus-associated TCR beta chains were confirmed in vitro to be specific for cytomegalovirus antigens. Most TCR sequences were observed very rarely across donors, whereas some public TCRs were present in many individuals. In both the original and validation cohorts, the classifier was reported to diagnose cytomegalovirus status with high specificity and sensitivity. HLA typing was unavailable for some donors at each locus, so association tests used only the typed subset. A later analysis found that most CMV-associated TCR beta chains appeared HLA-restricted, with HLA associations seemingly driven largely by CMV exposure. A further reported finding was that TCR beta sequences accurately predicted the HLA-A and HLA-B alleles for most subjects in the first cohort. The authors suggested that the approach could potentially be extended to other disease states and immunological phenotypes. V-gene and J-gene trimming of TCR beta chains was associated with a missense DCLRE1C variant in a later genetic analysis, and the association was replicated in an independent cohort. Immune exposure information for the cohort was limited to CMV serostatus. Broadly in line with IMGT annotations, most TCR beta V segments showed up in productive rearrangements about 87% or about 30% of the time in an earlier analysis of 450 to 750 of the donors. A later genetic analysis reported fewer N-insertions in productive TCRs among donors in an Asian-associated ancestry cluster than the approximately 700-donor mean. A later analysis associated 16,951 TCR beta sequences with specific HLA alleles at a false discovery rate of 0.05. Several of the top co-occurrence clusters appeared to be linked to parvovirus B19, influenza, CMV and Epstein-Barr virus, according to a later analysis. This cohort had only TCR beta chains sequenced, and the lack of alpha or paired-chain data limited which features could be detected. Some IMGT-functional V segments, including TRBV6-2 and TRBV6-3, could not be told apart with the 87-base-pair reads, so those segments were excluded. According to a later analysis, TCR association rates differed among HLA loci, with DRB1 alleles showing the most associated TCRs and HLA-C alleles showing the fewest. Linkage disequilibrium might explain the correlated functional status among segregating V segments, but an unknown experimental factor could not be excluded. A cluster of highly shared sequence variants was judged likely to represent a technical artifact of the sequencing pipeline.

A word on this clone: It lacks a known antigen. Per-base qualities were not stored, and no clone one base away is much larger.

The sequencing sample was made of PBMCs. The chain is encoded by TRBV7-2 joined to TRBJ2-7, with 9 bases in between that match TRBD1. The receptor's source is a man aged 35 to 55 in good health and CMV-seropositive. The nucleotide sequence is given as TGTGCCAGCAGCGTACAGGGGGCTTCATACGAGCAGTACTTC. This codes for CASSVQGASYEQYF.